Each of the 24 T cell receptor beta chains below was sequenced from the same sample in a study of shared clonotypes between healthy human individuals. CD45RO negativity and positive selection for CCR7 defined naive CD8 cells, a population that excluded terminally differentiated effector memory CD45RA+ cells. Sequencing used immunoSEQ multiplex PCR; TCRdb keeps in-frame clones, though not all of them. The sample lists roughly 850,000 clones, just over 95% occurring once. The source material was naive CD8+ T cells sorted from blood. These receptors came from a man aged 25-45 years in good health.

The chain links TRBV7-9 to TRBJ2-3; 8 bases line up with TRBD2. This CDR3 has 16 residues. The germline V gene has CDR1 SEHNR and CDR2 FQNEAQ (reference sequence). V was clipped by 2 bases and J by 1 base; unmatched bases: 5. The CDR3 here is CASSLLVAGRTDTQYF. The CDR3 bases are TGTGCCAGCAGCTTACTGGTAGCGGGACGCACAGATACGCAGTATTTT.

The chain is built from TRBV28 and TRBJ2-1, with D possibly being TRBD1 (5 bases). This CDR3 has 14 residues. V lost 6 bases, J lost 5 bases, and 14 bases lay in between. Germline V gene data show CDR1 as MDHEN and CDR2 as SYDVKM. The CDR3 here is CASRGWGNNNEQFF. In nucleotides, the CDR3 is TGTGCCAGCAGGGGGTGGGGCAATAACAATGAGCAGTTCTTC.

CDR3 in DNA: TGTGCCAGCAGCTTACGGACTAGCGGGCCAAACAATGAGCAGTTCTTC. As protein: CASSLRTSGPNNEQFF. The chain uses TRBV5-4 and TRBJ2-1; 11 bases are shared with TRBD2. The germline V gene has CDR1 SGHNT and CDR2 YYREEE (reference sequence). The ends lost 2 bases at V and 5 bases at J; junction bases unmatched: 6. The CDR3 consists of 16 residues.

CDR3 sequence: CASSADISYEQYF. The CDR3 DNA reads as TGTGCCAGCAGCGCCGACATCAGTTACGAGCAGTACTTC. V is TRBV5-5 and J is TRBJ2-7; D call uncertain. The V end lost 4 bases, the J end lost 4 bases, and 12 bases lay between the germline ends. The CDR3 has 13 residues. Germline CDR1 and CDR2: SGHKS and YYEKEE (reference sequence).

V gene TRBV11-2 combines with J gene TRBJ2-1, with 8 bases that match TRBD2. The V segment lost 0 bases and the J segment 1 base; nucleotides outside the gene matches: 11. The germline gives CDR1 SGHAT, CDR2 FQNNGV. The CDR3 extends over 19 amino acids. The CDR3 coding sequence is TGTGCCAGCAGCTTAGATGGACTAGCCGTAATTCCTTCCTACAATGAGCAGTTCTTC. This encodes CASSLDGLAVIPSYNEQFF.

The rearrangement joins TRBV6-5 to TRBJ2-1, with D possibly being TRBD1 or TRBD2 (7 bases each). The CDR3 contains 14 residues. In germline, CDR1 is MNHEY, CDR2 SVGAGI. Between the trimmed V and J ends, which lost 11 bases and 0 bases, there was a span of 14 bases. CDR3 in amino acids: CAAGGVSSYNEQFF. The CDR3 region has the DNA TGTGCCGCAGGGGGGGTAAGCTCCTACAATGAGCAGTTCTTC.

The CDR3 loop is CASSSVPTGELFF. The CDR3 DNA reads TGTGCCAGCAGCTCGGTTCCGACCGGGGAGCTGTTTTTT. The rearrangement joins TRBV7-3 to TRBJ2-2; D uncertain. Trimming left V 4 bases short and J 5 bases short, with 8 bases between. The germline V gene encodes CDR1 SGHTA and CDR2 FQGTGA. The CDR3 runs to 13 residues.

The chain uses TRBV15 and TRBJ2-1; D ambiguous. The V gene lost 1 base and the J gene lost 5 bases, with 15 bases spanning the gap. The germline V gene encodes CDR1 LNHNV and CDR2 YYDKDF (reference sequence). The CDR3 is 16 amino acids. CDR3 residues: CATSRARLSENNEQFF. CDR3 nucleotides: TGTGCCACCAGCAGAGCTCGACTGAGTGAGAACAATGAGCAGTTCTTC.

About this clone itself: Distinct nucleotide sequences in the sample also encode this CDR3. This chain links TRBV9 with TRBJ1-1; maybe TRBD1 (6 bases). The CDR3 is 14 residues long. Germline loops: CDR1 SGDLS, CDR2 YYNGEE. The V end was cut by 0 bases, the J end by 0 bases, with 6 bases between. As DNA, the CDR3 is TGTGCCAGCAGCGTAGGGGACATGAACACTGAAGCTTTCTTT. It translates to CASSVGDMNTEAFF.

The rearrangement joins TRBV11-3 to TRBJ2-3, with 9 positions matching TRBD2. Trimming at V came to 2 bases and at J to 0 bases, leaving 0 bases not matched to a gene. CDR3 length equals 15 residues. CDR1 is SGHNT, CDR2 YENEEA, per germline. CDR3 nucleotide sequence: TGTGCCAGCAGCTTACTAGCGGGAAGCACAGATACGCAGTATTTT. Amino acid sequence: CASSLLAGSTDTQYF.

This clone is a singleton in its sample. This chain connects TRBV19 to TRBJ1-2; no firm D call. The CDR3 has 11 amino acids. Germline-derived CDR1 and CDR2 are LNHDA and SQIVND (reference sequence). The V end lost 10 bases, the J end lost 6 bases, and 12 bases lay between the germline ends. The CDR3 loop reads CAIPTGHGYTF. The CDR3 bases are TGTGCCATCCCGACCGGGCATGGCTACACCTTC. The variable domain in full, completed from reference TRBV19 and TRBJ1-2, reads DGGITQSPKYLFRKEGQNVTLSCEQNLNHDAMYWYRQDPGQGLRLIYYSQIVNDFQKGDIAEGYSVSREKKESFPLTVTSAQKNPTAFYLCAIPTGHGYTFGSGTRLTVV.

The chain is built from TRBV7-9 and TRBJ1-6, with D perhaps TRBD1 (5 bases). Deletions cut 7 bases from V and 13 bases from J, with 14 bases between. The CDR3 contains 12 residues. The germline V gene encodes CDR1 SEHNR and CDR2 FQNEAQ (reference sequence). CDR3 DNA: TGTGCCAGCACTCGTGGGACGTCCCCCCTCCACTTT. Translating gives CASTRGTSPLHF.

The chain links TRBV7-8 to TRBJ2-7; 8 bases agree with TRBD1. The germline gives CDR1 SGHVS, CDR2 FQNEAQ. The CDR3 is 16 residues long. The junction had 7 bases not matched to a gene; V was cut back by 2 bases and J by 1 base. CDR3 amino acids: CASSLLQGAASYEQYF. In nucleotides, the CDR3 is TGTGCCAGCAGCTTACTTCAGGGGGCTGCGTCCTACGAGCAGTACTTC.

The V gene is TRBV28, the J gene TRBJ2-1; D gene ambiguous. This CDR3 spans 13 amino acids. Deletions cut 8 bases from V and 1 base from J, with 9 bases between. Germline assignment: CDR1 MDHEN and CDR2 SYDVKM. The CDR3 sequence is CASVSRSYNEQFF. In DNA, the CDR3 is TGTGCCAGCGTGTCTAGGTCCTACAATGAGCAGTTCTTC. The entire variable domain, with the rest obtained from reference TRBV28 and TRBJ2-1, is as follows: DVKVTQSSRYLVKRTGEKVFLECVQDMDHENMFWYRQDPGLGLRLIYFSYDVKMKEKGDIPEGYSVSREKKERFSLILESASTNQTSMYLCASVSRSYNEQFFGPGTRLTVL.

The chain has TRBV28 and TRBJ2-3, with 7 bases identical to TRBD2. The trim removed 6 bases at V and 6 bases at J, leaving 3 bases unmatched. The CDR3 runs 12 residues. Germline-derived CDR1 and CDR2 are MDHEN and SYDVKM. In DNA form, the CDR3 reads TGTGCCAGCAGGGAAGCGGGGGATACGCAGTATTTT. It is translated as CASREAGDTQYF.

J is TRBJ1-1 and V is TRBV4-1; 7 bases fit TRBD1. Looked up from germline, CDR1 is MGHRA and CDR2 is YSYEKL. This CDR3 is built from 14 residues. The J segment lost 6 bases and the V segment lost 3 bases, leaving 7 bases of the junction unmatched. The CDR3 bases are TGCGCCAGCAGCCAGCGGGACAGAGGGCCTGAAGCTTTCTTT. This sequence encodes CASSQRDRGPEAFF.

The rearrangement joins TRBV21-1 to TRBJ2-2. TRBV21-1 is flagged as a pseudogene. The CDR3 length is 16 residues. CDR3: CASSKALNLNTGELFF. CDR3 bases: TGTGCCAGCAGCAAAGCCCTCAATCTGAACACCGGGGAGCTGTTTTTT.

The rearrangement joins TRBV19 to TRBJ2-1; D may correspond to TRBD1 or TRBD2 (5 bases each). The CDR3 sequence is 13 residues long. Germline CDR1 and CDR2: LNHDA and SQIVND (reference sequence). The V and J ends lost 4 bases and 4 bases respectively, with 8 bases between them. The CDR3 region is CASSTGSYNEQFF. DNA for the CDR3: TGTGCCAGTAGTACAGGGAGTTACAATGAGCAGTTCTTC.

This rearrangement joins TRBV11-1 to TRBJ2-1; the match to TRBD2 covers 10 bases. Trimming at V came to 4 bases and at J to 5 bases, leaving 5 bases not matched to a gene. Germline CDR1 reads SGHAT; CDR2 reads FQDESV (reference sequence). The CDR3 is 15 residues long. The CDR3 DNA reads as TGTGCCAGCAGCTCGGGACTAGCGCTCCACAATGAGCAGTTCTTC. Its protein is CASSSGLALHNEQFF. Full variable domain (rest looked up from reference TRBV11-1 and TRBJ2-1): EAEVAQSPRYKITEKSQAVAFWCDPISGHATLYWYRQILGQGPELLVQFQDESVVDDSQLPKDRFSAERLKGVDSTLKIQPAELGDSAMYLCASSSGLALHNEQFFGPGTRLTVL.

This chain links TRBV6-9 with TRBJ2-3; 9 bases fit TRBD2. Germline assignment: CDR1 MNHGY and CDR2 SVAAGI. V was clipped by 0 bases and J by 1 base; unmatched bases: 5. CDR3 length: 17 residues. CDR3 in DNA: TGTGCCAGCAGTTATTCTAGGGCGGGAGGGTGCACAGATACGCAGTATTTT. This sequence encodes CASSYSRAGGCTDTQYF.

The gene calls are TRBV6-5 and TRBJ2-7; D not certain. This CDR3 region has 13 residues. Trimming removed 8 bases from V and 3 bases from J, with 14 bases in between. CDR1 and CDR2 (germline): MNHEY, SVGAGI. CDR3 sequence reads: CASGPTFYYEQYF. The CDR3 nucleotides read TGTGCCAGCGGGCCCACCTTTTACTACGAGCAGTACTTC.

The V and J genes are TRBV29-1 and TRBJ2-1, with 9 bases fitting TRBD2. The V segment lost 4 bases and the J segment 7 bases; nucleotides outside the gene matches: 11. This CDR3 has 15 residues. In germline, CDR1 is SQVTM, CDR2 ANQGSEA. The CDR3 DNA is TGCAGCGTTGTGGGGGTAGCGGGAGTTCGGAATGAGCAGTTCTTC. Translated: CSVVGVAGVRNEQFF.

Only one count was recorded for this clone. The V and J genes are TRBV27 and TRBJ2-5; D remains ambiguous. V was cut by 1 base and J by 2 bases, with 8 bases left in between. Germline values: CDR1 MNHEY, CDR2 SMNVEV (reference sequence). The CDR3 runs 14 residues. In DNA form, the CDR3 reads TGTGCCAGCAGTTTATACCCTAGACAAGAGACCCAGTACTTC. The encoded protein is CASSLYPRQETQYF.

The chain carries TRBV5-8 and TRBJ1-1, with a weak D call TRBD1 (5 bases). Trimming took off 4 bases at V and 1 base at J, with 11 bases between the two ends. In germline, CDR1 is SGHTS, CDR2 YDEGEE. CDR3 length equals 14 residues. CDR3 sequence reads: CASSPGRQNTEAFF. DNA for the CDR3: TGTGCCAGCAGCCCGGGACGGCAGAACACTGAAGCTTTCTTT.